Listed below are T cell receptor beta chains from one sample, sequenced in a study of breast tumors, draining lymph nodes, adjacent tissues. TCRdb re-analysed the multiplex PCR reads in MiXCR, keeping a single row per CDR3 protein. The sample includes some 130,000 distinct CDR3 sequences, about 20% of them seen just once. The sequenced material came from axillary lymph node tissue. The receptor source for this set is a female donor with breast cancer. Some clones in this sample may be carry-over from other donors' samples. The CDR3 runs from the conserved cysteine through the conserved F or W. The order of the fields is D gene, V gene, J gene, clone size, CDR3 protein, CDR3 DNA. The D gene is left open where the match is weak. Not every row has a clone size; where given, it reads once, few, many or a size class.

d_call: .
v_call: TRBV28
j_call: TRBJ2-5
clone_size: .
cdr3_aa: CASSKGDYQETQYF
cdr3_nt: TGTGCCAGCAGTAAAGGTGACTACCAAGAGACCCAGTACTTC

d_call: TRBD1
v_call: TRBV4-1
j_call: TRBJ2-4
clone_size: few
cdr3_aa: CASSLGTASAKNIQYF
cdr3_nt: TGCGCCAGCAGCCTCGGGACAGCTTCAGCCAAAAACATTCAGTACTTC

d_call: TRBD1
v_call: TRBV20-1
j_call: TRBJ1-5
clone_size: many
cdr3_aa: CSAPSSQGSQPQHF
cdr3_nt: TGCAGTGCTCCGTCCTCACAGGGGTCTCAGCCCCAGCATTTT

d_call: .
v_call: TRBV27
j_call: TRBJ2-7
clone_size: many
cdr3_aa: CASARGPSYEQYF
cdr3_nt: TGTGCCAGTGCGAGGGGCCCCTCCTACGAGCAGTACTTC

d_call: TRBD1
v_call: TRBV18
j_call: TRBJ1-4
clone_size: few
cdr3_aa: CASSPTGIGEKLFF
cdr3_nt: TGTGCCAGCTCACCGACAGGGATAGGGGAAAAACTGTTTTTT

d_call: .
v_call: TRBV4-2
j_call: TRBJ2-1
clone_size: many
cdr3_aa: CASSQNPGGTYNEQFF
cdr3_nt: TGTGCCAGCAGCCAAAACCCCGGCGGGACCTACAATGAGCAGTTCTTC

d_call: .
v_call: TRBV6-2/TRBV6-3
j_call: TRBJ2-3
clone_size: many
cdr3_aa: CASSYPPDTQYF
cdr3_nt: TGTGCCAGCAGTTACCCCCCCGATACGCAGTATTTT

d_call: TRBD2
v_call: TRBV7-2
j_call: TRBJ2-7
clone_size: many
cdr3_aa: CASSTGLAGGLRYEQYF
cdr3_nt: TGTGCCAGCAGTACCGGACTAGCGGGAGGCCTTAGGTACGAGCAGTACTTC

d_call: .
v_call: TRBV5-1
j_call: TRBJ2-1
clone_size: .
cdr3_aa: CASSLTPSEQFF
cdr3_nt: TGCGCCAGCAGCTTGACTCCCAGTGAGCAGTTCTTC

d_call: TRBD2
v_call: TRBV28
j_call: TRBJ2-7
clone_size: few
cdr3_aa: CASTPRGSGKYEQYF
cdr3_nt: TGTGCCAGCACCCCCCGGGGAAGCGGGAAATACGAGCAGTACTTC

d_call: TRBD2
v_call: TRBV15
j_call: TRBJ2-1
clone_size: many
cdr3_aa: CATSRGLAGLSYNEQFF
cdr3_nt: TGTGCCACCAGCAGAGGACTAGCGGGTCTATCCTACAATGAGCAGTTCTTC

d_call: .
v_call: TRBV11-2
j_call: TRBJ2-1
clone_size: many
cdr3_aa: CASSLTTAAREQFF
cdr3_nt: TGTGCCAGCAGCCTCACTACGGCGGCTAGAGAGCAGTTCTTC

d_call: .
v_call: TRBV4-2
j_call: TRBJ2-1
clone_size: many
cdr3_aa: CASSQPPLLTSNEQFF
cdr3_nt: TGTGCCAGCAGCCAGCCCCCCCTTTTGACATCAAATGAGCAGTTCTTC

d_call: .
v_call: TRBV12-3/TRBV12-4
j_call: TRBJ2-1
clone_size: few
cdr3_aa: CASSLAGLGAGSAYNEQFF
cdr3_nt: TGTGCCAGCAGTCTCGCGGGACTGGGGGCCGGGAGCGCCTACAATGAGCAGTTCTTC

d_call: .
v_call: TRBV5-1
j_call: TRBJ2-5
clone_size: many
cdr3_aa: CASSLKETQYF
cdr3_nt: TGTGCCAGCAGCTTAAAAGAGACCCAGTACTTC

d_call: TRBD2
v_call: TRBV11-1
j_call: TRBJ2-1
clone_size: many
cdr3_aa: CASSFSGVYNEQFF
cdr3_nt: TGTGCCAGCAGCTTTAGCGGGGTCTACAATGAGCAGTTCTTC

d_call: .
v_call: TRBV7-8
j_call: TRBJ2-3
clone_size: many
cdr3_aa: CASSEELYTDTQYF
cdr3_nt: TGTGCCAGCAGCGAGGAGCTCTACACAGATACGCAGTATTTT

d_call: TRBD1
v_call: TRBV6-6
j_call: TRBJ2-5
clone_size: .
cdr3_aa: CASSGPRGTGRGETQYF
cdr3_nt: TGTGCCAGCAGTGGCCCCCGCGGGACAGGGAGAGGGGAGACCCAGTACTTC

d_call: TRBD2
v_call: TRBV20-1
j_call: TRBJ2-7
clone_size: many
cdr3_aa: CSARPSLTSGSPWYYEQYF
cdr3_nt: TGCAGTGCTAGACCATCCCTGACTAGCGGGAGCCCCTGGTACTACGAGCAGTACTTC

d_call: TRBD2
v_call: TRBV19
j_call: TRBJ2-2
clone_size: many
cdr3_aa: CASSIGAVGTSGSYTGELFF
cdr3_nt: TGTGCCAGTAGTATAGGGGCGGTTGGGACTAGCGGGAGTTACACCGGGGAGCTGTTTTTT

d_call: .
v_call: TRBV6-1
j_call: TRBJ1-5
clone_size: .
cdr3_aa: CASGQINQPQHF
cdr3_nt: TGTGCCAGCGGGCAGATCAATCAGCCCCAGCATTTT

d_call: .
v_call: TRBV7-6
j_call: TRBJ2-5
clone_size: many
cdr3_aa: CASSFTPADQETQYF
cdr3_nt: TGTGCCAGCAGCTTTACACCGGCAGACCAAGAGACCCAGTACTTC

d_call: .
v_call: TRBV24-1
j_call: TRBJ2-1
clone_size: many
cdr3_aa: CATSEGEPSYNEQFF
cdr3_nt: TGTGCCACCAGTGAGGGAGAACCCTCCTACAATGAGCAGTTCTTC

d_call: TRBD1
v_call: TRBV18
j_call: TRBJ1-5
clone_size: few
cdr3_aa: CASSPDRGQPQHF
cdr3_nt: TGTGCCAGCTCCCCGGACAGGGGTCAGCCCCAGCATTTT

d_call: .
v_call: TRBV7-2
j_call: TRBJ2-3
clone_size: many
cdr3_aa: CASSLPTGRDTQYF
cdr3_nt: TGTGCCAGCAGCTTACCGACAGGGAGGGATACGCAGTATTTT

d_call: .
v_call: TRBV6-2/TRBV6-3
j_call: TRBJ2-2
clone_size: many
cdr3_aa: CASRTRASTGELFF
cdr3_nt: TGTGCCAGCAGAACTCGGGCCTCCACCGGGGAGCTGTTTTTT

d_call: TRBD2
v_call: TRBV20-1
j_call: TRBJ2-7
clone_size: many
cdr3_aa: CSALLAGRSSYEQYF
cdr3_nt: TGCAGTGCGCTCCTAGCGGGCCGAAGCTCCTACGAGCAGTACTTC

d_call: TRBD2
v_call: TRBV7-9
j_call: TRBJ2-3
clone_size: .
cdr3_aa: CASSLRRTSGRSITDTQYF
cdr3_nt: TGTGCCAGCAGCTTAAGGCGGACTAGCGGGAGGTCGATTACAGATACGCAGTATTTT

d_call: TRBD2
v_call: TRBV20-1
j_call: TRBJ2-5
clone_size: many
cdr3_aa: CSARDRASGSYTQYF
cdr3_nt: TGCAGTGCTAGAGATCGGGCTAGCGGGAGTTATACCCAGTACTTC

d_call: .
v_call: TRBV11-3
j_call: TRBJ2-5
clone_size: many
cdr3_aa: CASSSRPGETQYF
cdr3_nt: TGTGCCAGCAGCTCACGGCCCGGAGAGACCCAGTACTTC

d_call: TRBD1
v_call: TRBV6-5
j_call: TRBJ2-5
clone_size: .
cdr3_aa: CASSYSRGRRQETQYF
cdr3_nt: TGTGCCAGCAGTTACTCGAGGGGGCGCCGGCAAGAGACCCAGTACTTC

d_call: .
v_call: TRBV4-2
j_call: TRBJ1-4
clone_size: many
cdr3_aa: CASSQGTENEKLFF
cdr3_nt: TGTGCCAGCAGCCAGGGGACGGAGAATGAAAAACTGTTTTTT

d_call: .
v_call: TRBV6-1
j_call: TRBJ1-5
clone_size: many
cdr3_aa: CASSEILRGRGGNQPQHF
cdr3_nt: TGTGCCAGCAGTGAAATCCTTAGGGGGAGGGGTGGCAATCAGCCCCAGCATTTT

d_call: TRBD1
v_call: TRBV30
j_call: TRBJ2-2
clone_size: many
cdr3_aa: CAWIQDRGTGELFF
cdr3_nt: TGTGCCTGGATCCAGGACAGGGGCACCGGGGAGCTGTTTTTT

d_call: .
v_call: TRBV6-6
j_call: TRBJ1-5
clone_size: many
cdr3_aa: CASGTLSNQPQHF
cdr3_nt: TGTGCCAGCGGGACCCTGAGCAATCAGCCCCAGCATTTT

d_call: .
v_call: TRBV28
j_call: TRBJ2-3
clone_size: many
cdr3_aa: CAIGMVATDTQYF
cdr3_nt: TGTGCCATCGGGATGGTCGCGACAGATACGCAGTATTTT

d_call: .
v_call: TRBV6-1
j_call: TRBJ1-6
clone_size: many
cdr3_aa: CASSESGSYNSPLHF
cdr3_nt: TGTGCCAGCAGTGAGAGTGGCTCCTATAATTCACCCCTCCACTTT

d_call: TRBD1
v_call: TRBV29-1
j_call: TRBJ1-2
clone_size: many
cdr3_aa: CSAWTGGDGGYTF
cdr3_nt: TGCAGCGCCTGGACAGGGGGCGATGGTGGCTACACCTTC

d_call: TRBD2
v_call: TRBV7-2
j_call: TRBJ2-5
clone_size: many
cdr3_aa: CASSSAGTSQETQYF
cdr3_nt: TGTGCCAGCAGCTCCGCCGGGACTAGCCAAGAGACCCAGTACTTC

d_call: TRBD1
v_call: TRBV19
j_call: TRBJ2-2
clone_size: .
cdr3_aa: CASGQGRTGELFF
cdr3_nt: TGTGCCAGTGGACAGGGACGGACCGGGGAGCTGTTTTTT

d_call: .
v_call: TRBV30
j_call: TRBJ1-3
clone_size: few
cdr3_aa: CACGSSGNTIYF
cdr3_nt: TGTGCCTGCGGAAGCTCTGGAAACACCATATATTTT

d_call: TRBD1
v_call: TRBV28
j_call: TRBJ1-3
clone_size: once
cdr3_aa: CASSLLGQEGTIYF
cdr3_nt: TGTGCCAGCAGTTTACTGGGACAGGAGGGCACCATATATTTT

d_call: .
v_call: TRBV7-2
j_call: TRBJ2-7
clone_size: many
cdr3_aa: CASSLGGHAYEQYF
cdr3_nt: TGTGCCAGCAGCCTAGGGGGACATGCCTACGAGCAGTACTTC

d_call: .
v_call: TRBV6-1
j_call: TRBJ2-2
clone_size: few
cdr3_aa: CASKIAPANTGELFF
cdr3_nt: TGTGCCAGCAAAATTGCGCCCGCGAACACCGGGGAGCTGTTTTTT

d_call: TRBD1
v_call: TRBV10-1
j_call: TRBJ2-5
clone_size: many
cdr3_aa: CASSESGGGETQYF
cdr3_nt: TGCGCCAGCAGTGAGTCAGGGGGCGGTGAGACCCAGTACTTC

d_call: .
v_call: TRBV20-1
j_call: TRBJ1-2
clone_size: many
cdr3_aa: CSAREWDGENYGYTF
cdr3_nt: TGCAGTGCTAGAGAGTGGGACGGCGAGAACTATGGCTACACCTTC

d_call: .
v_call: TRBV5-5
j_call: TRBJ2-7
clone_size: many
cdr3_aa: CASSLDRGAWYEQYF
cdr3_nt: TGTGCCAGCAGCTTGGATAGGGGCGCTTGGTACGAGCAGTACTTC

d_call: .
v_call: TRBV6-5
j_call: TRBJ2-5
clone_size: few
cdr3_aa: CASSYSSGRSGSKETQYF
cdr3_nt: TGTGCCAGCAGTTACTCGAGCGGGCGGTCCGGGAGCAAAGAGACCCAGTACTTC

d_call: .
v_call: TRBV7-2
j_call: TRBJ2-7
clone_size: .
cdr3_aa: CASSPQRTYGSAYEQYF
cdr3_nt: TGCGCCAGCAGCCCCCAAAGGACGTATGGGAGCGCCTACGAGCAGTACTTC

d_call: .
v_call: TRBV20-1
j_call: TRBJ1-4
clone_size: many
cdr3_aa: CSARGAGNEKLFF
cdr3_nt: TGCAGTGCTAGGGGGGCAGGGAATGAAAAACTGTTTTTT

d_call: TRBD2
v_call: TRBV28
j_call: TRBJ2-5
clone_size: many
cdr3_aa: CASSPRGAGGGVKTQYF
cdr3_nt: TGTGCCAGCAGTCCCCGGGGAGCGGGAGGCGGTGTTAAGACCCAGTACTTC

d_call: TRBD2
v_call: TRBV20-1
j_call: TRBJ2-3
clone_size: many
cdr3_aa: CSARGVLKLAGDWGTDTQYF
cdr3_nt: TGCAGTGCTAGAGGGGTTCTGAAACTAGCGGGAGATTGGGGCACAGATACGCAGTATTTT

d_call: .
v_call: TRBV7-9
j_call: TRBJ2-7
clone_size: many
cdr3_aa: CASSRTPYEQYF
cdr3_nt: TGTGCCAGCAGCCGTACTCCCTACGAGCAGTACTTC

d_call: .
v_call: TRBV27
j_call: TRBJ2-1
clone_size: many
cdr3_aa: CASSFVGTEQFF
cdr3_nt: TGTGCCAGCAGTTTTGTCGGGACTGAGCAGTTCTTC